This T cell receptor beta chain appears in the sequencing data of a study of control samples from healthy donors and cancer patients. This table comes from immunoSEQ multiplex PCR, and its TCRdb copy is limited to in-frame clones, with some not included. Altogether 200,000 to 250,000 clones are present, just under 95% being singletons, with the ten largest covering roughly 1.6%. Per germline, CDR1 SNHLY and CDR2 FYNNEI. The germline V and J ends were trimmed by 10 bases and 5 bases, with 14 bases remaining between them. The CDR3 has 12 residues. The chain carries TRBV2 and TRBJ2-5; D not resolved. Sample: blood. The sequence was collected from a man aged 50-60 years in good health. The CDR3 loop is CATSTGWETQYF. CDR3 nucleotides: TGTGCCACCAGCACGGGCTGGGAGACCCAGTACTTC.